Listed below are T cell receptor beta chains from one sample, sequenced in a study of T cell responses to AZD1222 COVID-19 vaccine. Only in-frame clones appear in the TCRdb table, and some are missing; sequencing was by immunoSEQ multiplex PCR. The sample records 100,000 to 150,000 clones, more than 75% being singletons. This specimen was peripheral blood, taken on day 0 of AZD1222 vaccination. The source is an adult in good health. The CDR3 runs from the conserved cysteine through the conserved F or W. A D gene is named only where the DNA matches it firmly. Expanded clones get a size class; other rows say once, few or many, or leave the size out.

abundance: once
j_gene: TRBJ1-1
v_gene: TRBV2
d_gene: -
CDR3nt: TGTGCCAGCAGTGTAGCGGGTGGGAACACTGAAGCTTTCTTT
CDR3aa: CASSVAGGNTEAFF

abundance: few
j_gene: TRBJ1-2
v_gene: TRBV5-1
d_gene: -
CDR3nt: TGCGCCAGCAGCTTTTCGACAGAATTCTACACCTTC
CDR3aa: CASSFSTEFYTF

abundance: once
j_gene: TRBJ1-2
v_gene: TRBV12-3/TRBV12-4
d_gene: -
CDR3nt: TGTGCCAGCAGTCCAAGGGCCGCCCCCGGCTACACCTTC
CDR3aa: CASSPRAAPGYTF

abundance: -
j_gene: TRBJ2-7
v_gene: TRBV30
d_gene: -
CDR3nt: TGTGCCTGGAGTGTACTTCAGAACTCCTACGAGCAGTACTTC
CDR3aa: CAWSVLQNSYEQYF

abundance: -
j_gene: TRBJ1-2
v_gene: TRBV5-1
d_gene: TRBD1
CDR3nt: TGCGCCAGCAGCTTACAGGGGAATGGCTACACCTTC
CDR3aa: CASSLQGNGYTF

abundance: -
j_gene: TRBJ2-7
v_gene: TRBV18
d_gene: -
CDR3nt: TGTGCCAGCTCACGGCCGGGACACCAATCCTACGAGCAGTACTTC
CDR3aa: CASSRPGHQSYEQYF

abundance: -
j_gene: TRBJ2-5
v_gene: TRBV19
d_gene: TRBD2
CDR3nt: TGTGCCAGTTCGGGGGGGGGCCGGGAGACCCAGTACTTC
CDR3aa: CASSGGGRETQYF

abundance: -
j_gene: TRBJ2-7
v_gene: TRBV11-2
d_gene: -
CDR3nt: TGTGCCAGCAGCTTAGACAGGGGAGTTTGGGAGCAGTACTTC
CDR3aa: CASSLDRGVWEQYF

abundance: -
j_gene: TRBJ1-1
v_gene: TRBV5-1
d_gene: TRBD1
CDR3nt: TGCGCCAGCAGCTTGGGAGGGACAGGGCTCACTGAAGCTTTCTTT
CDR3aa: CASSLGGTGLTEAFF

abundance: -
j_gene: TRBJ2-5
v_gene: TRBV29-1
d_gene: -
CDR3nt: TGCAGCGGGCACGAGATATCTATGGGAACCCAGTACTTC
CDR3aa: CSGHEISMGTQYF

abundance: once
j_gene: TRBJ1-6
v_gene: TRBV6-5
d_gene: -
CDR3nt: TGTGCCAGCACCCCGAGGACAAGCCTGGATTCACCCCTCCACTTT
CDR3aa: CASTPRTSLDSPLHF

abundance: once
j_gene: TRBJ2-1
v_gene: TRBV9
d_gene: -
CDR3nt: TGTGCCAGCAGCGTAGTGGGGAGCCTAAACAATGAGCAGTTCTTC
CDR3aa: CASSVVGSLNNEQFF

abundance: once
j_gene: TRBJ1-1
v_gene: TRBV6-2/TRBV6-3
d_gene: -
CDR3nt: TGTGCCAGCAGTGAGGATGCGAACACTGAAGCTTTCTTT
CDR3aa: CASSEDANTEAFF

abundance: -
j_gene: TRBJ1-5
v_gene: TRBV19
d_gene: -
CDR3nt: TGTGCCAGTTCAGTCCGGGAGAGCAATCAGCCCCAGCATTTT
CDR3aa: CASSVRESNQPQHF

abundance: few
j_gene: TRBJ2-1
v_gene: TRBV29-1
d_gene: -
CDR3nt: TGCAGCGTTGAAGTGGGCCCTGAGCAGTTCTTC
CDR3aa: CSVEVGPEQFF

abundance: -
j_gene: TRBJ2-5
v_gene: TRBV9
d_gene: TRBD2
CDR3nt: TGTGCCAGCAGCGTAGGAAAAGCGGGGGTCAGAGAGACCCAGTACTTC
CDR3aa: CASSVGKAGVRETQYF

abundance: -
j_gene: TRBJ2-1
v_gene: TRBV18
d_gene: TRBD2
CDR3nt: TGTGCCAGCTCACCCCAACCGACTAGCGGGAGAGGTAGTGAGCAGTTCTTC
CDR3aa: CASSPQPTSGRGSEQFF

abundance: -
j_gene: TRBJ2-5
v_gene: TRBV7-2
d_gene: -
CDR3nt: TGTGCCAGCAGCTACGCAGACTTGCAAGAGACCCAGTACTTC
CDR3aa: CASSYADLQETQYF

abundance: -
j_gene: TRBJ2-7
v_gene: TRBV6-2/TRBV6-3
d_gene: TRBD2
CDR3nt: TGTGCCAGCAGCCGAGGGACTAGCGAGTACTTC
CDR3aa: CASSRGTSEYF

abundance: once
j_gene: TRBJ2-7
v_gene: TRBV27
d_gene: -
CDR3nt: TGTGCCAGCAGTCCCCTACCAGCCTACGAGCAGTACTTC
CDR3aa: CASSPLPAYEQYF

abundance: -
j_gene: TRBJ2-3
v_gene: TRBV4-3
d_gene: TRBD2
CDR3nt: TGCGCCAGCAGCCAAGATTTTAGCGGGGCTGGGGCAGATACGCAGTATTTT
CDR3aa: CASSQDFSGAGADTQYF

abundance: -
j_gene: TRBJ2-7
v_gene: TRBV27
d_gene: TRBD1
CDR3nt: TGTGCCAGCAGTTTAAAGACAGGGACCTACGAGCAGTACTTC
CDR3aa: CASSLKTGTYEQYF

abundance: -
j_gene: TRBJ1-5
v_gene: TRBV28
d_gene: TRBD1
CDR3nt: TGTGCCAGCAGCAGGACAGGGAGTTCTAGCAATCAGCCCCAGCATTTT
CDR3aa: CASSRTGSSSNQPQHF

abundance: -
j_gene: TRBJ1-1
v_gene: TRBV29-1
d_gene: TRBD1
CDR3nt: TGCAGCGTCAGCCCGGGACAGCGGAAGGCGGAAGCTTTCTTT
CDR3aa: CSVSPGQRKAEAFF

abundance: -
j_gene: TRBJ2-3
v_gene: TRBV30
d_gene: TRBD2
CDR3nt: TGTGCCTGGAGTCACCTAGCGGGAGACGGAGCAGATACGCAGTATTTT
CDR3aa: CAWSHLAGDGADTQYF

abundance: -
j_gene: TRBJ2-3
v_gene: TRBV11-3
d_gene: TRBD1
CDR3nt: TGTGCCAGCAGCTCGACAGGGTGGGGACACACAGATACGCAGTATTTT
CDR3aa: CASSSTGWGHTDTQYF

abundance: once
j_gene: TRBJ2-7
v_gene: TRBV6-1
d_gene: TRBD1
CDR3nt: TGTGCCAGCAGTGAAGCGCCCAGGGGGCGCATCGGCGAGCAGTACTTC
CDR3aa: CASSEAPRGRIGEQYF

abundance: -
j_gene: TRBJ2-7
v_gene: TRBV5-4
d_gene: TRBD1
CDR3nt: TGTGCCAGCAGCTTACTAACAGGGGGCCGGAACGAGCAGTACTTC
CDR3aa: CASSLLTGGRNEQYF

abundance: -
j_gene: TRBJ2-7
v_gene: TRBV2
d_gene: TRBD2
CDR3nt: TGTGCCAGTTTAGCGGGAGGGCCCTACGAGCAGTACTTC
CDR3aa: CASLAGGPYEQYF

abundance: once
j_gene: TRBJ1-5
v_gene: TRBV15
d_gene: -
CDR3nt: TGTGCCACCAGCAGAGATAAGGGGGAGTCGGGGCCCCAGCATTTT
CDR3aa: CATSRDKGESGPQHF

abundance: -
j_gene: TRBJ2-7
v_gene: TRBV28
d_gene: TRBD1
CDR3nt: TGTGCCAGCAGTTTTGGGACAGGGGGCAACGAGCAGTACTTC
CDR3aa: CASSFGTGGNEQYF

abundance: -
j_gene: TRBJ2-7
v_gene: TRBV2
d_gene: -
CDR3nt: TGTGCCAGCATGGGGACACGACCCTACGAGCAGTACTTC
CDR3aa: CASMGTRPYEQYF

abundance: -
j_gene: TRBJ2-7
v_gene: TRBV9
d_gene: -
CDR3nt: TGTGCCAGCAGCGTGTCCGTAGCGGCCCTCAACGAGCAGTACTTC
CDR3aa: CASSVSVAALNEQYF

abundance: -
j_gene: TRBJ2-7
v_gene: TRBV3-1/TRBV3-2
d_gene: -
CDR3nt: TGTGCCAGCAGCCACGGAGGCGAGCAGTACTTC
CDR3aa: CASSHGGEQYF

abundance: few
j_gene: TRBJ2-5
v_gene: TRBV11-3
d_gene: TRBD1
CDR3nt: TGTGCCAGCAGCTTAGGTGGACAGGGGGCGACCCAGTACTTC
CDR3aa: CASSLGGQGATQYF

abundance: -
j_gene: TRBJ2-1
v_gene: TRBV3-1/TRBV3-2
d_gene: TRBD2
CDR3nt: TGTGCCAGCAGCCAGCCGCCTCTAGCGGGAGCATCCGATGAGCAGTTCTTC
CDR3aa: CASSQPPLAGASDEQFF

abundance: -
j_gene: TRBJ1-1
v_gene: TRBV6-1
d_gene: TRBD1
CDR3nt: TGTGCCAGCAGTGAACTTGACAGGGGAGAAACTGAAGCTTTCTTT
CDR3aa: CASSELDRGETEAFF

abundance: -
j_gene: TRBJ2-6
v_gene: TRBV27
d_gene: -
CDR3nt: TGTGCCAGCAGTTTAGGGTTCCGGGGCTCCGGGGCCAACGTCCTGACTTTC
CDR3aa: CASSLGFRGSGANVLTF

abundance: -
j_gene: TRBJ1-1
v_gene: TRBV30
d_gene: -
CDR3nt: TGTGCCTGGAGTAGGGGTTTCGACACTGAAGCTTTCTTT
CDR3aa: CAWSRGFDTEAFF

abundance: -
j_gene: TRBJ2-5
v_gene: TRBV6-6
d_gene: TRBD2
CDR3nt: TGTGCCAGCAGTCCCGGGACTAGCGGGGGACAAGAGACCCAGTACTTC
CDR3aa: CASSPGTSGGQETQYF

abundance: -
j_gene: TRBJ2-1
v_gene: TRBV12-5
d_gene: TRBD2
CDR3nt: TGTGCTAGTGGTTTGGGACTAGCGGGATTAAATGAGCAGTTCTTC
CDR3aa: CASGLGLAGLNEQFF

abundance: -
j_gene: TRBJ1-2
v_gene: TRBV29-1
d_gene: -
CDR3nt: TGCAGCGTTGAAGATGGAACACAGGGTTTTGGCTACACCTTC
CDR3aa: CSVEDGTQGFGYTF

abundance: -
j_gene: TRBJ2-1
v_gene: TRBV15
d_gene: -
CDR3nt: TGTGCCACCAGCAACCGGGACTTATTTTATGAGCAGTTCTTC
CDR3aa: CATSNRDLFYEQFF

abundance: -
j_gene: TRBJ2-7
v_gene: TRBV3-1/TRBV3-2
d_gene: -
CDR3nt: TGTGCCAGCAGCCAAGATCAGGGTCTATCCTACGAGCAGTACTTC
CDR3aa: CASSQDQGLSYEQYF

abundance: -
j_gene: TRBJ2-5
v_gene: TRBV3-1/TRBV3-2
d_gene: -
CDR3nt: TGTGCCAGCAGCCAAGAATATGGGAGTGGTCGAGAGACCCAGTACTTC
CDR3aa: CASSQEYGSGRETQYF

abundance: -
j_gene: TRBJ2-5
v_gene: TRBV5-4
d_gene: TRBD2
CDR3nt: TGTGCCAGCAGCTTGCGGCTAGCGGGGGGGCAAGAGACCCAGTACTTC
CDR3aa: CASSLRLAGGQETQYF

abundance: -
j_gene: TRBJ1-3
v_gene: TRBV29-1
d_gene: -
CDR3nt: TGCAGCGTTGTGGGCTCTGGAAACACCATATATTTT
CDR3aa: CSVVGSGNTIYF

abundance: few
j_gene: TRBJ2-1
v_gene: TRBV6-2/TRBV6-3
d_gene: TRBD2
CDR3nt: TGTGCCAGCAGTTACTCCGGGGTGACTAGCGGGACCCGATCCTACAATGAGCAGTTCTTC
CDR3aa: CASSYSGVTSGTRSYNEQFF

abundance: -
j_gene: TRBJ2-1
v_gene: TRBV7-2
d_gene: TRBD2
CDR3nt: TGTGCCAGCAGCTTAACTAGCGGGAGTCTTAATGAGCAGTTCTTC
CDR3aa: CASSLTSGSLNEQFF